This TCR beta chain was sequenced for a study of shared clonotypes between healthy human individuals. For the study at large: Each donor's CD8 memory used one plate, CD8 naive two, each CD4 subset three.

Sequencing was performed with immunoSEQ multiplex PCR; in TCRdb, only in-frame clones are kept and a portion is missing. This table holds 2 million to 2.5 million clones, under 95% found once. General study points: Deeper or shallower sequencing was expected to change how clonotypes are shared among donors. Non-shared clonotypes showed lower generation probabilities than clonotypes common to all four donors.

With respect to this clone: Antigen: not known.

Sequencing was performed on naive CD4+ T cells from PBMCs. Subset described: CD45RA+ positively selected. The TCR originated in a man in his late teens or twenties in good health. Some clones in this sample may be carry-over from other donors' samples.

The CDR3, as DNA: TGCAGCATTGCGGGGACAGAGGGGCAGTTCTTC. Encoded protein: CSIAGTEGQFF. The chain links TRBV29-1 to TRBJ2-1; the D gene is possibly TRBD1 (7 bases). The CDR3 runs to 11 residues. Germline V gene data show CDR1 as SQVTM and CDR2 as ANQGSEA. Trimming stripped 8 bases from V and 12 bases from J, with 17 bases between.